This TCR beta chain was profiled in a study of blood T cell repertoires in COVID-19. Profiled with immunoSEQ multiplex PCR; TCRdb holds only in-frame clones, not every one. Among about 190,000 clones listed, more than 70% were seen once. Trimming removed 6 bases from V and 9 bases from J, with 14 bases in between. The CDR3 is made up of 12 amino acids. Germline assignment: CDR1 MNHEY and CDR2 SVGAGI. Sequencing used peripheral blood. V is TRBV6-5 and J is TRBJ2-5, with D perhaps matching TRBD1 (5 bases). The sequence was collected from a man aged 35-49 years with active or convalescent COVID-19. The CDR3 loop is CASRGSLGAQYF. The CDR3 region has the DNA TGTGCCAGCAGGGGATCGTTAGGGGCCCAGTACTTC.